This is a list of T cell receptor beta chains from one sample in a study of cytomegalovirus exposure and HLA in healthy donors. Profiling relied on immunoSEQ multiplex PCR, and the TCRdb table lists in-frame clones only, not all of them. The sample holds over 80,000 clones, 70% to 80% seen once. Material for sequencing was PBMCs. The receptors originated from a man in his fifties or sixties in good health and CMV-seropositive. Each CDR3 is given without its conserved first and last residue. D genes are given only for firm matches.

D	V	J	CDR3
.	TRBV7-9	TRBJ2-7	ASSFPAGNSYEQY
TRBD1	TRBV7-8	TRBJ1-2	ASSPKGQGIYGYT
.	TRBV2	TRBJ2-5	ASSVAQGGETQY
.	TRBV14	TRBJ2-2	ASSPRVSANTGELF
TRBD2	TRBV15	TRBJ2-3	ATSRGLVTSGGVDTQY
TRBD1	TRBV19	TRBJ2-7	ASSMSPTGIYEQY
TRBD1	TRBV19	TRBJ1-3	ASSTFLGQGKPGNTIY
TRBD1	TRBV7-2	TRBJ2-1	ASRTRDSSYNEQF
.	TRBV9	TRBJ2-5	ASSPRTGKVMETQY
.	TRBV5-1	TRBJ2-3	ASSKGGPGDTQY
TRBD2	TRBV19	TRBJ2-5	ASSPGLAGGMYQETQY
TRBD1	TRBV5-5	TRBJ2-2	ASSLVPGGAPGELF
.	TRBV2	TRBJ2-2	ASSEARGIGELF
.	TRBV6-6	TRBJ1-4	ASSLGIGGINEKLF
.	TRBV19	TRBJ2-3	ASSPLLGLPPDTQY
.	TRBV5-4	TRBJ2-6	ASRETGSSLSGANVLT
TRBD1	TRBV27	TRBJ1-2	ASSKGTGGFSAGYT
TRBD2	TRBV30	TRBJ2-1	AWSRGAYNEQF
.	TRBV7-9	TRBJ2-2	ASTKNEVLNTGELF
TRBD2	TRBV7-8	TRBJ2-2	ASSRGGKGELF
TRBD1	TRBV6-6	TRBJ1-2	ASSYTTGGRNYGYT
.	TRBV2	TRBJ1-1	ASSGPQMRNTEAF
.	TRBV18	TRBJ1-2	ASSPLRGWDYGYT
.	TRBV6-5	TRBJ1-5	ASSSKVQGSQH
TRBD1	TRBV12-5	TRBJ2-5	ASRDRYRETQY
.	TRBV12-5	TRBJ2-3	ASGLITGTLKGQDTQY
.	TRBV19	TRBJ2-5	ASRGEETQY
.	TRBV16	TRBJ2-7	ASSQFGGSYEQY
.	TRBV5-4	TRBJ1-2	ASSLAGAHNYGYT
TRBD1	TRBV6-5	TRBJ2-7	ASSAGQGSHYEQY
TRBD1	TRBV12-5	TRBJ2-5	ASVLGQGQETQY
TRBD2	TRBV29-1	TRBJ2-3	SVSGGATDTQY
TRBD1	TRBV19	TRBJ1-2	ASSIWSGQGNYGYT
.	TRBV4-1	TRBJ1-2	ASSQEEGILSGYT
.	TRBV6-5	TRBJ1-2	ASRPSTGGEYGYT
.	TRBV19	TRBJ1-2	ASSPTGPPNYGYT
TRBD1	TRBV6-5	TRBJ1-2	ASSPTGNYGYT
TRBD1	TRBV6-6	TRBJ1-6	ASSYVRQGGNSPLH
.	TRBV7-9	TRBJ2-5	ASSHDSEETQY
TRBD1	TRBV29-1	TRBJ1-4	SVEQGDEKLF
.	TRBV13	TRBJ2-3	ASSLPTGYGDTQY
.	TRBV7-9	TRBJ1-5	ASSPDAPGGARPQH
TRBD1	TRBV6-5	TRBJ1-3	ASSQDRGGNTIY
TRBD2	TRBV12-5	TRBJ2-2	ASGLRTSTYTGELF
TRBD1	TRBV5-1	TRBJ1-4	ASSLGQGENEKLF
TRBD2	TRBV5-8	TRBJ2-1	ASSSGGGGYNEQF
.	TRBV15	TRBJ1-5	ATSRITDQPQH
TRBD1	TRBV30	TRBJ2-3	AWSPGQGSSTDTQY
.	TRBV2	TRBJ1-6	ASGLVVFGNSPLH
.	TRBV9	TRBJ2-5	ASSVAGKKETQY
.	TRBV11-2	TRBJ1-6	ASSLRQGYSPLH
.	TRBV28	TRBJ2-3	ASKLTGIGDTQY
TRBD2	TRBV27	TRBJ2-1	ASSPRLAGNNEQF
.	TRBV6-5	TRBJ1-1	ASKRALNTEAF
.	TRBV4-1	TRBJ2-3	ASSQGQSSIGWATDTQY
TRBD1	TRBV15	TRBJ2-7	ATSSRDRGSYEQY
.	TRBV13	TRBJ2-3	ASSLGQGPSDTQY